These 13 T cell receptor beta chains originate from one sample sequenced in a study of T-cell reconstitution after alpha-beta-depleted transplantation in children. Library preparation (for TCRbeta) was performed with unique molecular identifiers. TCRdb independently ran MiXCR on the PCR reads; one entry per CDR3 protein. The table has 190,000 or so distinct CDR3 sequences, approximately 6.6% seen once. Source: PBMCs from the stem cell graft donor, taken from the stem cell graft. The receptors come from a human donor who donated a stem cell graft to a child with Wiskott-Aldrich syndrome.

This clonotype has ten or more counts. This chain uses TRBV6-5 with TRBJ1-6, with D uncertain. The V end lost 2 bases, the J end lost 4 bases, and 6 bases lay between the germline ends. Germline V gene sequence: CDR1 MNHEY, CDR2 SVGAGI. The CDR3 is 14 amino acids. Here the CDR3 reads CASSYTSYNSPLHF. DNA for the CDR3: TGTGCCAGCAGTTACACCTCATATAATTCACCCCTCCACTTT.

The sample holds many counts of this clonotype. The rearrangement joins TRBV10-3 to TRBJ1-5, with D uncertain. There are 12 residues in the CDR3. CDR1 and CDR2 (germline): ENHRY, SYGVKD. Trimming removed 0 bases at V and 11 bases at J, with 8 bases between. CDR3 residues: CAISESREAQHF. The CDR3 region has the DNA TGTGCCATCAGTGAGTCGAGGGAAGCCCAGCATTTT.

This clonotype was observed many times. The genes are TRBV4-1 and TRBJ2-4, with D possibly TRBD2 on 5 matching bases. V lost 0 bases and J lost 1, with 19 bases in between. CDR3 length equals 19 residues. The germline gives CDR1 MGHRA, CDR2 YSYEKL. The CDR3 DNA sequence: TGCGCCAGCAGCCAAGATCAGACGGGGATCGGCTTCGCCAAAAACATTCAGTACTTC. It is translated as CASSQDQTGIGFAKNIQYF.

This clonotype was counted many times. The rearrangement uses TRBV4-3 and TRBJ2-1; TRBD2 matches at 10 bases. Germline-derived CDR1 and CDR2 are LGHNA and YSLEER. V shed 1 base, J shed 8 bases, and the junction held 11 bases outside the gene matches. CDR3 length: 17 amino acids. The CDR3 region is CASSQVGLLAGSDEQFF. CDR3 sequence (DNA): TGCGCCAGCAGCCAAGTGGGGTTACTAGCGGGGAGCGATGAGCAGTTCTTC.

Ten or more counts support this clonotype. The chain recombines TRBV7-9 with TRBJ2-7; 7 nucleotides match TRBD2. The CDR3 sequence is 15 residues long. Germline assignment: CDR1 SEHNR and CDR2 FQNEAQ (reference sequence). V lost 4 bases to trimming and J lost 5 bases; unmatched junction nucleotides: 11. The CDR3 DNA reads as TGTGCCAGCAGCTCTAACCGGGAGGCCCGGGACGAGCAGTACTTC. Amino acids: CASSSNREARDEQYF. The variable domain in full, with the rest retrieved from reference TRBV7-9 and TRBJ2-7, is DTGVSQNPRHKITKRGQNVTFRCDPISEHNRLYWYRQTLGQGPEFLTYFQNEAQLEKSRLLSDRFSAERPKGSFSTLEIQRTEQGDSAMYLCASSSNREARDEQYFGPGTRLTVT.

Ten or more counts support this clonotype. The chain is built from TRBV4-1 and TRBJ2-1; D remains ambiguous. The CDR3 has 15 amino acids. V lost 2 bases and J lost 5, with 13 bases in between. From germline, CDR1 is MGHRA and CDR2 YSYEKL. The CDR3 DNA follows: TGCGCCAGCAGCCAACTCGGGCCTCCTGACAATGAGCAGTTCTTC. Amino acid sequence: CASSQLGPPDNEQFF.

The V call is TRBV14, the J call TRBJ2-7, with D perhaps matching TRBD1 or TRBD2 (5 bases each). Germline V gene sequence: CDR1 SGHDN, CDR2 FVKESK. This CDR3 is 16 amino acids long. V was clipped by 5 bases and J by 3 bases, with 20 bases between them. CDR3 amino acids: CASSKGSPGPGYEQYF. The DNA for the CDR3 is TGTGCCAGCAGCAAAGGGTCCCCGGGACCGGGCTACGAGCAGTACTTC.

This clonotype was observed at least ten times. The chain recombines TRBV29-1 with TRBJ2-5; 9 bases align to TRBD1. The CDR3 length is 16 residues. CDR1 and CDR2 (germline): SQVTM, ANQGSEA. V shed 1 base, J shed 2 bases, and the junction held 8 bases outside the gene matches. The CDR3 sequence is CSVEGVQGASQETQYF. The CDR3 coding sequence is TGCAGCGTTGAAGGAGTACAGGGGGCATCTCAAGAGACCCAGTACTTC.

This clonotype was recorded at least ten times. V usage is TRBV12-3 or TRBV12-4 and J usage is TRBJ2-5, with D perhaps given as TRBD1 or TRBD2 (5 bases each). V was trimmed by 3 bases and J by 1 base, leaving 9 bases between them. CDR3 size: 14 residues. CDR3 sequence reads: CASSFRDPQETQYF. DNA for the CDR3: TGTGCCAGCAGTTTCAGGGACCCCCAAGAGACCCAGTACTTC.

Ten or more counts support this clonotype. The V and J genes are TRBV6-1 and TRBJ2-7; perhaps TRBD1 as D (6 bases). The CDR3 loop spans 14 amino acids. Germline V gene data show CDR1 as MNHNS and CDR2 as SASEGT. The CDR3 nucleotides read TGTTTTACCAGGGGCGACGGCGGGTCCTACGAGCAGTACTTC. Translating it yields CFTRGDGGSYEQYF.

This clonotype came up many times. This chain connects TRBV7-9 to TRBJ2-7, with 8 bases aligning to TRBD1. Per the germline V gene, CDR1 is SEHNR and CDR2 is FQNEAQ (reference sequence). With V trimmed by 5 bases and J by 0 bases, 12 bases remained unmatched. The CDR3 covers 17 residues. CDR3 in amino acids: CASSRLPGTGYSYEQYF. CDR3 in DNA: TGTGCCAGCAGCCGACTCCCCGGGACAGGCTACTCCTACGAGCAGTACTTC.

There are many counts of this clonotype. The J gene is TRBJ2-3, the V gene TRBV10-3; possibly TRBD1 for D (6 bases). Germline V gene lookup returns CDR1 ENHRY and CDR2 SYGVKD. Trimming pared 7 bases from V and 5 bases from J, leaving 16 bases between. CDR3 length: 14 amino acids. The chain's CDR3 is CAINAQGSEDTQYF. Here the CDR3 DNA reads TGTGCCATCAATGCTCAGGGGTCCGAAGATACGCAGTATTTT.

Many counts were recorded for this clonotype. The chain has TRBV14 and TRBJ2-1; D is uncertain. From germline, CDR1 is SGHDN and CDR2 FVKESK. V gave up 3 bases and J gave up 0 bases, with 6 bases separating them. This CDR3 contains 14 residues. In DNA, the CDR3 is TGTGCCAGCAGCCAGATAAGCTCCTACAATGAGCAGTTCTTC. Its protein product is CASSQISSYNEQFF.